This T cell receptor (beta chain) comes out of a study of T cell responses to AZD1222 COVID-19 vaccine. Study conclusions and caveats: Clonal diversity was possibly underestimated; the donors were predominantly white British and more often female. Nearly half of unique spike-specific TCRs reportedly avoided B.1.351 and B.1.1.7 mutated regions.

Data came from immunoSEQ multiplex PCR; TCRdb stores just in-frame clones and leaves some out. The sample lists 140,000 or so clones, 86% seen once, with approximately 5% in the top ten. The CDR3 runs to 14 residues. V lost 4 bases and J lost 8, with 17 bases in between. Germline V gene sequence: CDR1 MNHEY, CDR2 SVGAGI. Turning to this clone: Antigen: not known.

Combined were second doses at about 4 or about 12 weeks. The chain joins TRBV6-5 to TRBJ1-2, with D perhaps matching TRBD1 (6 bases). The source is an adult who received the AZD1222 COVID-19 vaccine. Sequenced here: peripheral blood, sampled 28 days after the second AZD1222 dose. In nucleotides, the CDR3 is TGTGCCAGCAGTTTCAGGGAGGGGGTCGACGGCTACACCTTC. Translated, it gives CASSFREGVDGYTF.